What follows are 25 T cell receptor beta chains derived from one specimen sequenced in a study of shared clonotypes between healthy human individuals. The assay was immunoSEQ multiplex PCR, and TCRdb's table has in-frame clones only and misses some. The repertoire has 1,500,000 or so clones, roughly 96% of them found once; the top ten carry 1% to 1.5%. The specimen was naive CD4+ T cells sorted from blood. Subset indicated: CD45RA+ positively selected. The source is a man between 25 and 39 years old in good health.

This clone was found a few times. The chain has TRBV19 and TRBJ1-4, with D possibly being TRBD1 (5 bases). CDR1 is LNHDA and CDR2 is SQIVND in the germline V gene (reference sequence). The CDR3 is made up of 15 amino acids. Between the trimmed V and J ends, which lost 3 bases and 7 bases, there was a span of 15 bases. The CDR3 protein is CASSITGTAAEKLFF. For the CDR3, the DNA is TGTGCCAGTAGTATTACGGGGACTGCGGCTGAAAAACTGTTTTTT.

The chain uses TRBV28 and TRBJ1-5; no clear D gene. The CDR3 is 14 amino acids. The V end lost 5 bases, the J end lost 5 bases, and 13 bases lay between the germline ends. Germline V CDR1 and CDR2: MDHEN, SYDVKM. CDR3 amino acids: CASSPDISYQPQHF. DNA of the CDR3: TGTGCCAGCAGTCCAGACATCAGTTATCAGCCCCAGCATTTT.

This clone was detected only once. The J gene is TRBJ1-5, the V gene TRBV28; 7 nucleotides line up with TRBD1. This CDR3 spans 14 amino acids. CDR1 and CDR2 from the germline V gene are MDHEN and SYDVKM. V was pared by 7 bases and J by 3 bases, with 6 bases of the junction left unmatched. The CDR3 nucleotides read TGTGCCAGCATCCCCGGACAGGTCAATCAGCCCCAGCATTTT. Protein: CASIPGQVNQPQHF. The variable domain in full, completed from reference TRBV28 and TRBJ1-5, reads DVKVTQSSRYLVKRTGEKVFLECVQDMDHENMFWYRQDPGLGLRLIYFSYDVKMKEKGDIPEGYSVSREKKERFSLILESASTNQTSMYLCASIPGQVNQPQHFGDGTRLSIL.

The chain employs TRBV27 and TRBJ2-6, with 7 bases that match TRBD2. CDR1 is MNHEY, CDR2 SMNVEV, per germline (reference sequence). V lost 2 bases and J lost 2; bases outside the gene matches: 18. The CDR3 sequence is 21 residues long. The CDR3 is CASSLRWAVGAGDPGANVLTF. The CDR3 DNA follows: TGTGCCAGCAGTTTAAGGTGGGCAGTTGGGGCGGGAGACCCTGGGGCCAACGTCCTGACTTTC.

This chain uses TRBV11-2 with TRBJ1-1, with no clear D. The V gene's germline CDR1 is SGHAT and CDR2 FQNNGV. With 0 bases removed from V and 6 bases from J, the gap between germline ends came to 8 bases. CDR3 length: 13 amino acids. In nucleotides, the CDR3 is TGTGCCAGCAGCTTAGAATTTGTTTCTGAAGCTTTCTTT. Amino acid sequence: CASSLEFVSEAFF.

The chain couples TRBV5-6 to TRBJ2-3; 10 nucleotides line up with TRBD2. In germline, CDR1 is SGHDT, CDR2 YYEEEE. The CDR3 sequence is 15 residues long. V shed 3 bases, J shed 2 bases, and the junction held 3 bases outside the gene matches. The CDR3 coding sequence is TGTGCCAGCAGCTATAGCGGGAGGAACACAGATACGCAGTATTTT. Its translation: CASSYSGRNTDTQYF.

The genes are TRBV9 and TRBJ2-3; D is ambiguous. The CDR3 covers 13 residues. Germline CDR1 reads SGDLS; CDR2 reads YYNGEE. Trimming left V 0 bases short and J 8 bases short, with 10 bases between. Written as DNA, the CDR3 is TGTGCCAGCAGCGTAGAGGCGGCGACTACGCAGTATTTT. This encodes CASSVEAATTQYF.

With respect to this clone: In the same sample, other DNA sequences code for this CDR3. The V call is TRBV7-2, the J call TRBJ1-2, with D unresolved. This CDR3 comprises 13 residues. CDR1 and CDR2 from the germline V gene are SGHTA and FQGNSA. The germline V and J ends were trimmed by 4 bases and 4 bases, with 10 bases remaining between them. CDR3 sequence (DNA): TGTGCCAGCAGCTCGACGGCTCCCTATGGCTACACCTTC. Its translation: CASSSTAPYGYTF. Full variable domain (missing parts from reference TRBV7-2 and TRBJ1-2): GAGVSQSPSNKVTEKGKDVELRCDPISGHTALYWYRQSLGQGLEFLIYFQGNSAPDKSGLPSDRFSAERTGGSVSTLTIQRTQQEDSAVYLCASSSTAPYGYTFGSGTRLTVV.

This chain connects TRBV5-1 to TRBJ2-3, with 9 bases matching TRBD2. CDR3 size: 14 residues. With V trimmed by 0 bases and J by 14 bases, 10 bases remained unmatched. Germline CDR1 SGHRS, CDR2 YFSETQ. CDR3 in amino acids: CASSLAGGGASWYF. DNA of the CDR3: TGCGCCAGCAGCTTGGCCGGCGGGGGGGCCTCTTGGTATTTT.

CDR3 amino acids: CANQTDGSKNIQYF. DNA of the CDR3: TGTGCCAACCAGACGGATGGGAGCAAAAACATTCAGTACTTC. The V and J genes are TRBV27 and TRBJ2-4; D is possibly TRBD2 (5 bases). CDR3 length: 14 amino acids. Germline lookup yields CDR1 MNHEY and CDR2 SMNVEV (reference sequence). Between the trimmed V and J ends, which lost 10 bases and 3 bases, there was a span of 16 bases.

The chain is built from TRBV18 and TRBJ2-7; 11 bases agree with TRBD2. The CDR3 has 16 amino acids. The germline V gene has CDR1 KGHSH and CDR2 LQKENI. V lost 2 bases to trimming and J lost 5 bases; unmatched junction nucleotides: 8. The CDR3 DNA reads TGTGCCAGCTCACCAATCAAGGGACTAGCGGCAAACGAGCAGTACTTC. Encoded protein: CASSPIKGLAANEQYF. Filled out from reference TRBV18 and TRBJ2-7, the complete variable domain reads NAGVMQNPRHLVRRRGQEARLRCSPMKGHSHVYWYRQLPEEGLKFMVYLQKENIIDESGMPKERFSAEFPKEGPSILRIQQVVRGDSAAYFCASSPIKGLAANEQYFGPGTRLTVT.

The chain combines TRBV1 with TRBJ2-7. TRBV1 is a recognized pseudogene. There are 14 residues in the CDR3. CDR3 DNA sequence: TGCACCAGCACCCCGGAAGGGCCGGTGAACGAGCAGTACTTC. This sequence encodes CTSTPEGPVNEQYF.

This sequence joins TRBV4-3 and TRBJ1-2, with 7 bases that match TRBD1. The CDR3 runs to 17 residues. The germline gives CDR1 LGHNA, CDR2 YSLEER. The V segment lost 0 bases and the J segment 2 bases; nucleotides outside the gene matches: 9. CDR3 coding DNA: TGCGCCAGCAGCCAAGAAAGGGGGCGCACAGGGAACTATGGCTACACCTTC. This sequence encodes CASSQERGRTGNYGYTF.

This clone was detected once. The chain links TRBV19 to TRBJ2-1; 7 nucleotides agree with TRBD2. The CDR3 runs 15 residues. The trim removed 6 bases at V and 4 bases at J, leaving 9 bases unmatched. The germline CDR1 and CDR2 sequences are LNHDA and SQIVND (reference sequence). The CDR3 sequence is CASRLAGPLYNEQFF. DNA for the CDR3: TGTGCCAGTAGGTTAGCGGGCCCGCTGTACAATGAGCAGTTCTTC.

The chain is built from TRBV11-2 and TRBJ1-2, with D unresolved. Germline V gene lookup returns CDR1 SGHAT and CDR2 FQNNGV. V dropped 0 bases and J dropped 2 bases, with 10 bases sitting between them. This CDR3 is 15 amino acids long. The CDR3 reads CASSLESGPNYGYTF. The CDR3, as DNA: TGTGCCAGCAGCTTAGAGTCAGGACCAAACTATGGCTACACCTTC.

The rearrangement uses TRBV21-1 and TRBJ2-7. TRBV21-1 is noted as a pseudogene. This CDR3 spans 13 amino acids. Here the CDR3 reads CASSSDLSYEQYF. As DNA, the CDR3 is TGTGCCAGCAGCAGTGACCTCTCCTACGAGCAGTACTTC.

The CDR3 DNA sequence: TGTGCCAGCAGGGGTCTTTTGCCAAACACAGATACGCAGTATTTT. It translates to CASRGLLPNTDTQYF. The rearrangement links TRBV6-5 to TRBJ2-3; D unclear. This CDR3 has 15 amino acids. The germline CDR1 and CDR2 sequences are MNHEY and SVGAGI. V was pared by 6 bases and J by 2 bases, with 15 bases between.

For this clone: The sample carries other DNA sequences with the same CDR3. The V gene is TRBV4-3, the J gene TRBJ2-3, with unresolved D. The germline V gene encodes CDR1 LGHNA and CDR2 YSLEER. CDR3 length: 14 residues. V was shortened by 0 bases and J by 0 bases, with 4 bases between the two germline ends. In DNA, the CDR3 is TGCGCCAGCAGCCAAGACGGCAGCACAGATACGCAGTATTTT. Translating gives CASSQDGSTDTQYF.

This chain joins TRBV18 and TRBJ2-5; D not certain. This CDR3 is 13 amino acids long. Trimming cost V 6 bases and J 4 bases, with 12 bases left between them. Germline CDR1 and CDR2: KGHSH and LQKENI. The CDR3 region is CASSPVDIETQYF. The CDR3, as DNA: TGTGCCAGCTCGCCAGTAGACATAGAGACCCAGTACTTC.

The chain carries TRBV29-1 and TRBJ2-3, with D possibly matching TRBD1 (5 bases). The CDR3 length is 13 residues. Per the germline V gene, CDR1 is SQVTM and CDR2 is ANQGSEA. CDR3 in amino acids: CSSGAPHTDTQYF. The CDR3 DNA reads as TGCAGTTCTGGGGCTCCACACACAGATACGCAGTATTTT.

The genes are TRBV28 and TRBJ2-3; no clear D gene. The CDR3 is 14 residues long. V lost 7 bases and J 4 bases, leaving 15 bases between the germline ends. Germline V gene sequence: CDR1 MDHEN, CDR2 SYDVKM. The CDR3 region is CASTTRAGPDTQYF. The CDR3 DNA follows: TGTGCCAGCACCACTCGGGCCGGGCCAGATACGCAGTATTTT.

J is TRBJ2-1 and V is TRBV19; TRBD2 aligns across 12 bases. The CDR3 has 19 amino acids. Losses at the gene ends were 4 bases for V and 0 bases for J; bases not matched to a gene: 10. The V gene's germline CDR1 is LNHDA and CDR2 SQIVND (reference sequence). The CDR3 protein is CASSKGPGTSGSSYNEQFF. In nucleotides, the CDR3 is TGTGCCAGTAGTAAGGGGCCCGGGACTAGCGGGTCCTCCTACAATGAGCAGTTCTTC.

The rearrangement links TRBV30 to TRBJ1-2; unclear D gene. CDR3 length: 13 residues. Per the germline V gene, CDR1 is GTSNPN and CDR2 is SVGIG (reference sequence). The ends were cut back, 0 bases at V and 4 bases at J, with 9 bases in the middle. The DNA of the CDR3 is TGTGCCTGGAGTGTCCAGATCCTCTATGGCTACACCTTC. Amino acid sequence: CAWSVQILYGYTF.

This sequence joins TRBV2 and TRBJ1-5; possibly TRBD1 for D (6 bases). V was pared by 1 base and J by 9 bases, with 13 bases between. The germline V gene has CDR1 SNHLY and CDR2 FYNNEI. CDR3 length: 14 amino acids. The CDR3 is CASSEDRERRPQHF. In DNA form, the CDR3 reads TGTGCCAGCAGTGAAGACAGGGAGAGGAGGCCCCAGCATTTT.

This chain links TRBV5-4 with TRBJ2-3; 11 bases align to TRBD2. V lost 4 bases to trimming and J lost 1 base; unmatched junction nucleotides: 17. This CDR3 region has 20 residues. CDR1 SGHNT and CDR2 YYREEE come from the germline V gene (reference sequence). Written as DNA, the CDR3 is TGTGCCAGCAGCCCCACTCCAACCGGGACTAGCGGACTCCGCACAGATACGCAGTATTTT. This encodes CASSPTPTGTSGLRTDTQYF.